One sample yielded the 13 T cell receptor beta chains listed below, sequenced in a study of PD-L1 blockade in urothelial cancer. The method was immunoSEQ multiplex PCR; TCRdb's version includes in-frame clones alone and lacks a portion of them. In the table there are roughly 120,000 clones, approximately 89% of which are singletons. Time point defined: peripheral blood 6 weeks after treatment start. Here the sequenced sample was PBMCs, taken around atezolizumab (anti-PD-L1) treatment. These receptor sequences come from a man aged 55-75 years with urothelial cancer.

The genes are TRBV28 and TRBJ2-5, with D possibly matching TRBD2 (6 bases). CDR3 length: 12 residues. V was shortened by 8 bases and J by 6 bases, with 13 bases between the two germline ends. Germline V gene data show CDR1 as MDHEN and CDR2 as SYDVKM. The CDR3 DNA is TGTGCCAGCCTCGGGAGTACGCAGACCCAGTACTTC. It encodes CASLGSTQTQYF. The variable domain in full, completed from reference TRBV28 and TRBJ2-5, reads DVKVTQSSRYLVKRTGEKVFLECVQDMDHENMFWYRQDPGLGLRLIYFSYDVKMKEKGDIPEGYSVSREKKERFSLILESASTNQTSMYLCASLGSTQTQYFGPGTRLLVL.

This chain uses TRBV2 with TRBJ2-1; maybe TRBD1 (6 bases). The CDR3 is 12 residues long. V was pared by 6 bases and J by 10 bases, with 13 bases between. Germline V gene lookup returns CDR1 SNHLY and CDR2 FYNNEI. In nucleotides, the CDR3 is TGTGCCAGCAGGGCCTCCGGGACAGAGCAGTTCTTC. Its translation: CASRASGTEQFF.

The rearrangement links TRBV21-1 to TRBJ2-7; the table's D call, TRBD2, was not checked against the DNA. TRBV21-1 is a known pseudogene. The CDR3 extends over 17 amino acids. The CDR3 loop is CASSKHCGGESSYEQYF. As DNA, the CDR3 is TGTGCCAGCAGCAAACATTGCGGGGGCGAATCGTCTTACGAGCAGTACTTC.

V gene TRBV21-1 combines with J gene TRBJ2-3; TRBD2, as called in the table, went unchecked against the DNA. TRBV21-1 is an annotated pseudogene. CDR3 length: 15 amino acids. The chain's CDR3 is CASTTTGLITDTQYF. CDR3 sequence (DNA): TGTGCCAGCACCACAACCGGACTAATCACAGATACGCAGTATTTT.

The V call is TRBV7-9, the J call TRBJ1-4; 7 bases fit TRBD1. With 5 bases clipped from V and 3 bases from J, the junction kept 6 bases outside the gene matches. The V gene's germline CDR1 is SEHNR and CDR2 FQNEAQ (reference sequence). This CDR3 is 15 amino acids long. CDR3: CASSGRGGPNEKLFF. CDR3 DNA: TGTGCCAGCAGCGGAAGAGGGGGCCCTAATGAAAAACTGTTTTTT.

CDR3 bases: TGTGCCAGCTCATTATTACTAGCGGGGGGGCCCTCCTACGAGCAGTACTTC. It translates to CASSLLLAGGPSYEQYF. The chain is built from TRBV18 and TRBJ2-7, with TRBD2 matching 13 bases. This CDR3 contains 17 residues. The V and J ends lost 5 bases and 0 bases, in that order; junction bases with no gene match: 7. CDR1 KGHSH and CDR2 LQKENI come from the germline V gene.

The chain uses TRBV9 and TRBJ2-7; 9 bases line up with TRBD2. This CDR3 has 15 residues. Germline V gene data show CDR1 as SGDLS and CDR2 as YYNGEE. J gave up 3 bases and V 0 bases, and 4 bases lay outside the gene matches. The DNA for the CDR3 is TGTGCCAGCAGCGTAGGGACTAGCGTTGGCTACGAGCAGTACTTC. Translating it yields CASSVGTSVGYEQYF.

This rearrangement joins TRBV15 to TRBJ2-7; 9 nucleotides match TRBD2. CDR1 is LNHNV and CDR2 is YYDKDF in the germline V gene (reference sequence). The CDR3 is made up of 13 amino acids. V dropped 5 bases and J dropped 4; count of bases not matched to a gene: 3. CDR3 coding DNA: TGTGCCACCAGCGCAACTAGCGGGTACGAGCAGTACTTC. This gives the protein CATSATSGYEQYF.

The V and J genes are TRBV9 and TRBJ1-6; D is undetermined. V lost 0 bases, J lost 8 bases, and 9 bases lay in between. This CDR3 has 14 residues. CDR1 and CDR2 (germline): SGDLS, YYNGEE. The CDR3 DNA reads TGTGCCAGCAGCGTAGGAGGGTCCGATTCACCCCTCCACTTT. This gives the protein CASSVGGSDSPLHF.

This chain uses TRBV28 with TRBJ1-5; 8 nucleotides match TRBD1. Germline values: CDR1 MDHEN, CDR2 SYDVKM. This CDR3 comprises 18 residues. Trimming cost V 0 bases and J 1 base; bases outside gene matches: 8. In nucleotides, the CDR3 is TGTGCCAGCAGTTTATGGGGTGGGGGACAGGTAAGCAATCAGCCCCAGCATTTT. It translates to CASSLWGGGQVSNQPQHF.

The V and J genes are TRBV2 and TRBJ2-1; 7 bases agree with TRBD1. Germline assignment: CDR1 SNHLY and CDR2 FYNNEI. V lost 7 bases and J lost 5; bases outside the gene matches: 8. The CDR3 is 14 amino acids. The CDR3 sequence is CASKRDSKDNEQFF. In DNA form, the CDR3 reads TGTGCCAGCAAACGGGACAGTAAGGACAATGAGCAGTTCTTC.

This chain joins TRBV6-1 and TRBJ1-1, with TRBD1 as a possible D gene (5 bases). The germline gives CDR1 MNHNS, CDR2 SASEGT. V was trimmed by 7 bases and J by 5 bases, leaving 11 bases between them. This CDR3 is built from 12 residues. CDR3 loop: CASNQGDTEAFF. In DNA form, the CDR3 reads TGTGCCAGCAATCAGGGTGATACTGAAGCTTTCTTT.

The chain employs TRBV4-2 and TRBJ2-1; 7 bases match TRBD2. CDR1 and CDR2 (germline): LGHNA, YNFKEQ. This CDR3 comprises 16 residues. V shed 1 base and J 11 bases; nucleotides not matched to a gene: 14. CDR3 amino acids: CASSQAMGTTSHQQFF. In DNA form, the CDR3 reads TGTGCCAGCAGCCAAGCTATGGGGACTACCAGTCATCAGCAGTTCTTC.